This TCR beta chain is from a study of T cell repertoires in cytomegalovirus infection (dated by TCRdb to between 2018 and 2021). At the level of the whole study: The peptide stimulations were aimed at well-studied HLA-B-restricted epitopes as well as recently identified HLA-C-restricted CMV epitopes, whose presentation resists viral immunomodulation. Donor HLA type was relevant to the analysis, because carriage of CMV infection together with the matching HLA type was indicated by public TCR beta signatures.

The research as a whole found: In both this cohort and an independent cohort of under 450 donors, the cumulative frequency of public TCR beta family members distinguished carriers of CMV infection plus the relevant HLA type. The ex vivo response was dominated by HLA-C-restricted CMV-specific TCR beta clonotypes, which also provided the single most frequent clonotype in two of eight donors.

The germline V gene provides CDR1 SGHAT and CDR2 FQNNGV. V loses 4 bases, J loses 5 bases, and the germline ends lie 17 bases apart. The CDR3 numbers 15 residues from cysteine through phenylalanine. The entry retains the CDR3 DNA only, 45 bases that are in frame from base 1. Sample treatment or condition, as interpreted from the label and publication: in vitro stimulation with specific CMV peptide epitopes to enrich CMV-specific T cells. Sequencing used an Illumina HiSeq 1500. TCRdb handled the public reads itself, with Q25 trimming in fastp and clone calling in MiXCR, and kept productive beta chains. Each entry merges the rows of one CDR3 protein and shows their most common DNA and genes. The sample records hundreds of thousands of distinct CDR3 sequences, under 55% of which are singletons. Around 44% of the sample comes from the top ten. Turning to this clonotype: The antigen it recognizes is unknown. No qualities accompany the bases; no much larger clone lies one base away.

Sequenced material: cultured PBMCs, taken from culture after CMV antigen stimulation. The sequence was collected from a human donor in good health (CMV status not recorded). Some clones in this sample may be carry-over from other donors' samples. This sequence uses TRBV11-2 and TRBJ2-5; a tentative D call is TRBD1 (5 bases match). The CDR3 in this case is CASSSPLWGSETQYF. At the DNA level, the sequence is TGTGCCAGCAGCTCGCCACTATGGGGCAGCGAGACCCAGTACTTC.